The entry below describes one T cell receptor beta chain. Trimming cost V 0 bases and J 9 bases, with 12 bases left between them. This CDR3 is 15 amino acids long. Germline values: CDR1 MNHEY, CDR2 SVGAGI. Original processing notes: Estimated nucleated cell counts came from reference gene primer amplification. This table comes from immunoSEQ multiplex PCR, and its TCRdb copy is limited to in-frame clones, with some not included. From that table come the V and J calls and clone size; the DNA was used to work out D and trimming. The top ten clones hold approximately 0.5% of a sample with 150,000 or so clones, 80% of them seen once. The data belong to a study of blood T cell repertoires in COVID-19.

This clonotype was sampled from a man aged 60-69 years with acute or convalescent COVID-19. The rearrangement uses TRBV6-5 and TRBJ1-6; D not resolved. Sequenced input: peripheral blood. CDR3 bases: TGTGCCAGCAGTTACTCGACGGGGTCCGGTTCACCCCTCCACTTT. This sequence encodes CASSYSTGSGSPLHF.